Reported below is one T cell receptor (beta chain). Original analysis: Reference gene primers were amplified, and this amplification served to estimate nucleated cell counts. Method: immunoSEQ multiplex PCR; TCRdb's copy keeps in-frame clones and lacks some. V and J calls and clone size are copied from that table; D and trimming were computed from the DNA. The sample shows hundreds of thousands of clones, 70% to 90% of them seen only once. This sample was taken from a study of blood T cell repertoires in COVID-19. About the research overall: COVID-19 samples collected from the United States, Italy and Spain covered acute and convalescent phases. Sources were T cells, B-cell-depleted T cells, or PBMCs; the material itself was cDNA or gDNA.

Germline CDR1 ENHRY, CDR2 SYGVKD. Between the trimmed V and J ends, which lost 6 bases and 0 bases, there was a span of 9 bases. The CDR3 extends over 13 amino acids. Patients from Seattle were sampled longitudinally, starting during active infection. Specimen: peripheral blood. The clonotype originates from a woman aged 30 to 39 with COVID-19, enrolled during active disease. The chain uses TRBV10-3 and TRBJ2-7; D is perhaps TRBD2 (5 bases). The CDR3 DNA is TGTGCCATCAGGCCGGGGTCCTCCTACGAGCAGTACGTC. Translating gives CAIRPGSSYEQYV.